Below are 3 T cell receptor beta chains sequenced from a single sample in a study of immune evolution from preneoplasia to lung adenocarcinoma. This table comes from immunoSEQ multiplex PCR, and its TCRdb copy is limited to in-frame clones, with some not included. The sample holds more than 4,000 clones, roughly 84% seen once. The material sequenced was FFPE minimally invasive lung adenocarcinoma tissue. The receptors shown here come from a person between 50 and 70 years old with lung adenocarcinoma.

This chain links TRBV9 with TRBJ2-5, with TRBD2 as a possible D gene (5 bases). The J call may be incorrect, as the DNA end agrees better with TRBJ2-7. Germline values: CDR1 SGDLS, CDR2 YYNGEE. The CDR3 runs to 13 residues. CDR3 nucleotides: TGTGCCAGCAGCGTAATTGAGGGCTACGAGCAGTACTTC. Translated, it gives CASSVIEGYEQYF.

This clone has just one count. The chain's CDR3 is CASRGAQGYEQYF. The DNA of the CDR3 is TGTGCCAGTAGAGGAGCCCAGGGCTACGAGCAGTACTTC. The chain links TRBV19 to TRBJ2-7; tentative D call: TRBD1 (5 bases). Germline V lookup: CDR1 LNHDA, CDR2 SQIVND (reference sequence). This CDR3 spans 13 amino acids. V lost 6 bases and J lost 3, with 12 bases in between.

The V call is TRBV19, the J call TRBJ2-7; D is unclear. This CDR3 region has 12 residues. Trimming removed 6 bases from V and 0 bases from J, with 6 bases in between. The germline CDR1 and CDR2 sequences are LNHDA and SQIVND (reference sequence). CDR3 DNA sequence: TGTGCCAGTAGCTCTGACTCCTACGAGCAGTACTTC. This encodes CASSSDSYEQYF.